This T cell receptor (beta chain) derives from a study of blood T cell repertoires in COVID-19. Whole-study context: The cDNA or gDNA used as material had been derived from T cells, B-cell-depleted T cells, or PBMCs.

CDR3 length: 15 residues. V shed 6 bases and J 4 bases; nucleotides not matched to a gene: 6. Germline assignment: CDR1 LNHDA and CDR2 SQIVND (reference sequence). TCRdb keeps only in-frame clones here, not all; method: immunoSEQ multiplex PCR. The sample holds roughly 60,000 clones, 75% to 95% seen once. The specimen was peripheral blood. This rearrangement joins TRBV19 to TRBJ2-3; 11 nucleotides align to TRBD2. The TCR comes from a woman of 80 years or more with active COVID-19. DNA for the CDR3: TGTGCCAGTAGCACTACTAGCGGGAGTGCAGATACGCAGTATTTT. This translates into CASSTTSGSADTQYF.